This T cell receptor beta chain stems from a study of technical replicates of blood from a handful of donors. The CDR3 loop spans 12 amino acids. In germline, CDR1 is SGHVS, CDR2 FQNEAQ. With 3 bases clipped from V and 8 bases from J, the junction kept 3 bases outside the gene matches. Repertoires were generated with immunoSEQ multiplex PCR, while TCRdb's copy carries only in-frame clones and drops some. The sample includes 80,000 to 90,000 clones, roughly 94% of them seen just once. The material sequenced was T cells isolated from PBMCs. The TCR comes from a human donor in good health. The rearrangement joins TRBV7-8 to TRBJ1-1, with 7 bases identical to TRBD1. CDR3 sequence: CASSFGQEEAFF. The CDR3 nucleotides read TGTGCCAGCAGCTTTGGACAGGAAGAAGCTTTCTTT.